The 26 T cell receptor beta chains listed next were all sequenced from one sample in a study of control samples from healthy donors and cancer patients (dated by TCRdb to the early 2020s). Receptors were amplified or captured by the immunoSEQ multiplex PCR assay. The immuneACCESS repertoire file appears here via TCRdb, limited to in-frame rearrangements. These files lack a portion of the clones; in checked studies, under half of the deficit traces to unresolved V genes, and the cause of the others is not known. The sample table shows some 120,000 clones, and more than 70% are seen once. Together, the top ten hold around 3% of the sample. Material: blood. The receptors were gathered from a man aged 55-75 years in good health.

CDR3 residues: CASNWDRVSNEQFF. The CDR3, as DNA: TGTGCCAGCAATTGGGACAGGGTGTCCAATGAGCAGTTCTTC. J is TRBJ2-1 and V is TRBV28; 9 bases fit TRBD1. Germline V gene sequence: CDR1 MDHEN, CDR2 SYDVKM. J gave up 6 bases and V 7 bases, and 7 bases lay outside the gene matches. The length of the CDR3 is 14 residues. The complete variable domain, with remaining parts taken from reference TRBV28 and TRBJ2-1, reads DVKVTQSSRYLVKRTGEKVFLECVQDMDHENMFWYRQDPGLGLRLIYFSYDVKMKEKGDIPEGYSVSREKKERFSLILESASTNQTSMYLCASNWDRVSNEQFFGPGTRLTVL.

V and J are TRBV5-6 and TRBJ1-2; a possible D gene is TRBD1 (5 bases). Trimming took 0 bases from V and 6 from J, leaving 9 bases between them. The CDR3 has 13 amino acids. Germline-derived CDR1 and CDR2 are SGHDT and YYEEEE. CDR3 bases: TGTGCCAGCAGCTTGGCCGGGGCCCATGGCTACACCTTC. Its translation is CASSLAGAHGYTF.

The V and J genes are TRBV5-1 and TRBJ1-2; 7 bases agree with TRBD1. This CDR3 is built from 13 residues. Germline CDR1 SGHRS, CDR2 YFSETQ. The junction had 9 bases not matched to a gene; V was cut back by 3 bases and J by 10 bases. The CDR3 loop reads CASSSRQGLSYTF. CDR3 coding DNA: TGCGCCAGCAGCTCTAGACAGGGATTATCCTACACCTTC.

J is TRBJ2-5 and V is TRBV11-2; D tentatively reads TRBD1 or TRBD2 (7 bases each). This CDR3 contains 15 residues. From germline, CDR1 is SGHAT and CDR2 FQNNGV. V shed 6 bases and J shed 6 bases, with 20 bases lying between them. Here the CDR3 DNA reads TGTGCCAGCAGTTTCCCAGGGGGGGTTTCAAAGACCCAGTACTTC. Encoded protein: CASSFPGGVSKTQYF.

This clone was detected once. This chain joins TRBV28 and TRBJ1-5; 8 bases map to TRBD1. The germline V gene has CDR1 MDHEN and CDR2 SYDVKM. Unmatched junction bases numbered 8, after V lost 7 bases and J lost 3 bases. The CDR3 totals 15 residues. This chain's CDR3 is CASKIKDRVNQPQHF. In nucleotides, the CDR3 is TGTGCCAGCAAGATAAAGGACAGGGTCAATCAGCCCCAGCATTTT. Supplemented by reference TRBV28 and TRBJ1-5, the full variable domain reads DVKVTQSSRYLVKRTGEKVFLECVQDMDHENMFWYRQDPGLGLRLIYFSYDVKMKEKGDIPEGYSVSREKKERFSLILESASTNQTSMYLCASKIKDRVNQPQHFGDGTRLSIL.

The genes are TRBV7-9 and TRBJ1-1, with 9 bases lining up with TRBD1. CDR3 size: 12 residues. The ends lost 2 bases at V and 10 bases at J; junction bases unmatched: 2. Germline-derived CDR1 and CDR2 are SEHNR and FQNEAQ (reference sequence). For the CDR3, the DNA is TGTGCCAGCAGCTTAACAGGGGGCTTAGCTTTCTTT. It encodes CASSLTGGLAFF.

CDR3 sequence reads: CASSYSYRGQETQYF. The DNA of the CDR3 is TGTGCCAGCAGTTACTCCTACAGGGGCCAAGAGACCCAGTACTTC. V is TRBV6-5 and J is TRBJ2-5; 7 bases line up with TRBD1. CDR1 and CDR2 (germline): MNHEY, SVGAGI. The J segment lost 1 base and the V segment lost 0 bases, leaving 2 bases of the junction unmatched. CDR3 length: 15 residues.

In this sample, this clone turned up a few times. The chain links TRBV6-2 or TRBV6-3 to TRBJ1-6; TRBD1 agrees at 8 bases. The CDR3 is made up of 16 amino acids. In germline, CDR1 is MNHEY, CDR2 SVGEGT. V lost 6 bases, J lost 7 bases, and 11 bases stayed unmatched. CDR3 DNA sequence: TGTGCCAGCAGCCCTAGGGTGGGACAGGCAAATTCACCCCTCCACTTT. Translated, it gives CASSPRVGQANSPLHF.

The rearrangement uses TRBV18 and TRBJ1-1; no reliable D call. The V gene's germline CDR1 is KGHSH and CDR2 LQKENI. Trimming left V 6 bases short and J 6 bases short, with 17 bases between. The CDR3 spans 14 residues. CDR3 sequence reads: CASSAEGSGAEAFF. The DNA of the CDR3 is TGTGCCAGCTCGGCGGAAGGGTCGGGCGCTGAAGCTTTCTTT.

The CDR3: CASSPDRNSNQPQHF. Here the CDR3 DNA reads TGTGCCAGCAGCCCCGACAGAAATAGCAATCAGCCCCAGCATTTT. This chain joins TRBV6-6 and TRBJ1-5; D might be TRBD1 (5 bases). Germline lookup yields CDR1 MNHNY and CDR2 SVGAGI (reference sequence). The CDR3 covers 15 residues. V lost 6 bases and J lost 0, with 12 bases in between.

The chain links TRBV5-6 to TRBJ1-6, with no clear D. Trimming shortened V by 4 bases and J by 3 bases, and 8 bases separated the two germline ends. The CDR3 has 14 residues. From germline, CDR1 is SGHDT and CDR2 YYEEEE. The DNA of the CDR3 is TGTGCCAGCAGCCACTCAAACTATAATTCACCCCTCCACTTT. Amino acid sequence: CASSHSNYNSPLHF.

This clone came up once. The genes are TRBV7-2 and TRBJ1-6; 7 bases agree with TRBD1. The CDR3 has 13 amino acids. The germline V gene encodes CDR1 SGHTA and CDR2 FQGNSA. The J segment lost 8 bases and the V segment lost 3 bases, leaving 1 base of the junction unmatched. The CDR3 protein is CASSFTGDSPLHF. CDR3 coding DNA: TGTGCCAGCAGCTTTACAGGGGATTCACCCCTCCACTTT.

The V call is TRBV4-1, the J call TRBJ2-1, with 7 positions matching TRBD2. The germline V gene encodes CDR1 MGHRA and CDR2 YSYEKL. CDR3 length: 17 amino acids. Unmatched junction bases numbered 7, after V lost 2 bases and J lost 0 bases. CDR3 amino acids: CASSQPPGGSSYNEQFF. The CDR3 region has the DNA TGCGCCAGCAGCCAACCCCCCGGGGGGAGCTCCTACAATGAGCAGTTCTTC.

V is TRBV20-1 and J is TRBJ1-5; the D gene is possibly TRBD1 (6 bases). This CDR3 has 17 residues. V was cut by 3 bases and J by 6 bases, with 24 bases left in between. Germline V gene data show CDR1 as DFQATT and CDR2 as SNEGSKA (reference sequence). The CDR3 DNA reads TGCAGTGCTAGTTTGGGCCTCGGCAGGGGCGCCCGTCAGCCCCAGCATTTT. Its protein is CSASLGLGRGARQPQHF.

The chain uses TRBV2 and TRBJ2-2; 9 nucleotides line up with TRBD1. The CDR3 extends over 15 amino acids. Germline V gene lookup returns CDR1 SNHLY and CDR2 FYNNEI. Germline trimming cut 6 bases from V and 3 bases from J; bases unmatched to any gene: 5. The CDR3 nucleotides read TGTGCCAGCAGGAGGACAGGGGTTGACACCGGGGAGCTGTTTTTT. This translates into CASRRTGVDTGELFF.

The J gene is TRBJ1-5, the V gene TRBV7-2; 8 bases match TRBD1. J was trimmed by 9 bases and V by 4 bases; bases with no gene match: 8. From germline, CDR1 is SGHTA and CDR2 FQGNSA. The CDR3 is made up of 14 amino acids. CDR3 in DNA: TGTGCCAGCAGCTCCGGGACAGGCCTTTGGCCCCAGCATTTT. The encoded protein is CASSSGTGLWPQHF.

This chain joins TRBV18 and TRBJ2-3; no clear D gene. This CDR3 spans 16 amino acids. Germline-derived CDR1 and CDR2 are KGHSH and LQKENI. V was shortened by 3 bases and J by 7 bases, with 20 bases between the two germline ends. CDR3 amino acids: CASSPTGVVGLYTQYF. The CDR3 coding sequence is TGTGCCAGCTCACCGACTGGGGTAGTAGGGTTGTATACGCAGTATTTT.

The V gene is TRBV15, the J gene TRBJ2-1, with D perhaps being TRBD1 or TRBD2 (6 bases each). V was trimmed by 0 bases and J by 13 bases, leaving 13 bases between them. Germline V gives CDR1 LNHNV, CDR2 YYDKDF (reference sequence). This CDR3 region has 13 residues. In DNA, the CDR3 is TGTGCCACCAGCAGAGATATGGGGGGCTCTCAGTTCTTC. Encoded protein: CATSRDMGGSQFF.

This clone turned up a few times. This chain connects TRBV15 to TRBJ2-7; TRBD1 might be the D (7 bases). The V gene's germline CDR1 is LNHNV and CDR2 YYDKDF (reference sequence). This CDR3 comprises 15 residues. V was clipped by 1 base and J by 2 bases, with 12 bases between them. The CDR3 region is CATSRGGTETYEQYF. The CDR3 region has the DNA TGTGCCACCAGCAGAGGCGGGACAGAAACCTACGAGCAGTACTTC.

This chain joins TRBV10-3 and TRBJ2-7, with D maybe TRBD2 (5 bases). Germline V CDR1 and CDR2: ENHRY, SYGVKD. Trimming took 6 bases from V and 5 from J, leaving 11 bases between them. This CDR3 region has 12 residues. CDR3 nucleotides: TGTGCCATCAGCGCCCGGAGGAACGAGCAGTACTTC. Residues: CAISARRNEQYF.

The V call is TRBV7-3, the J call TRBJ2-2; D is possibly TRBD2 (6 bases). Germline lookup yields CDR1 SGHTA and CDR2 FQGTGA. This CDR3 is 18 amino acids long. The ends were cut back, 0 bases at V and 2 bases at J, with 16 bases in the middle. The CDR3 DNA sequence: TGTGCCAGCAGCTTAACGGGGATGGGCGGGGCTAACACCGGGGAGCTGTTTTTT. This codes for CASSLTGMGGANTGELFF. Filled out from reference TRBV7-3 and TRBJ2-2, the complete variable domain reads GAGVSQTPSNKVTEKGKYVELRCDPISGHTALYWYRQSLGQGPEFLIYFQGTGAADDSGLPNDRFFAVRPEGSVSTLKIQRTERGDSAVYLCASSLTGMGGANTGELFFGEGSRLTVL.

The chain uses TRBV29-1 and TRBJ1-1, with no clear D. The V end lost 4 bases, the J end lost 1 base, and 7 bases lay between the germline ends. In germline, CDR1 is SQVTM, CDR2 ANQGSEA. CDR3 length equals 12 residues. CDR3 loop: CSVGGTNTEAFF. DNA for the CDR3: TGCAGCGTTGGGGGTACGAACACTGAAGCTTTCTTT.

The chain recombines TRBV6-5 with TRBJ1-1; D not certain. This CDR3 comprises 14 residues. Trimming removed 4 bases from V and 0 bases from J, with 9 bases in between. Germline-derived CDR1 and CDR2 are MNHEY and SVGAGI. The CDR3 reads CASSSGSMNTEAFF. As DNA, the CDR3 is TGTGCCAGCAGTTCGGGTTCAATGAACACTGAAGCTTTCTTT.

This clone is categorized as medium-sized. The V call is TRBV9, the J call TRBJ2-1, with D perhaps matching TRBD1 or TRBD2 (6 bases each). Germline V gene lookup returns CDR1 SGDLS and CDR2 YYNGEE. The V and J ends lost 3 bases and 8 bases respectively, with 12 bases between them. This CDR3 spans 13 amino acids. CDR3 residues: CASSGNREDEQFF. CDR3 sequence (DNA): TGTGCCAGCAGCGGTAACAGGGAGGATGAGCAGTTCTTC.

The CDR3 DNA reads as TGTGCCAGCAGTTTATTCTTGGGGCAGGGCTACACCTTC. Its protein product is CASSLFLGQGYTF. The rearrangement links TRBV28 to TRBJ1-2, with D tentatively TRBD1 (5 bases). The germline CDR1 and CDR2 sequences are MDHEN and SYDVKM. CDR3 length equals 13 residues. Trimming cost V 1 base and J 8 bases, with 11 bases left between them.

V and J are TRBV5-5 and TRBJ1-4, with D hard to call. The V end was cut by 4 bases, the J end by 0 bases, with 10 bases between. CDR1 is SGHKS and CDR2 is YYEKEE in the germline V gene (reference sequence). This CDR3 is 15 amino acids long. This chain's CDR3 is CASSIQPTTNEKLFF. Here the CDR3 DNA reads TGTGCCAGCAGCATTCAGCCTACAACTAATGAAAAACTGTTTTTT.